This TCR beta chain came from a study of blood T cell repertoires in COVID-19. The assay was immunoSEQ multiplex PCR, and TCRdb's table has in-frame clones only and misses some. The sample consists of under 500,000 clones, roughly nine tenths of them appearing once. The CDR3 extends over 16 amino acids. Trimming left V 3 bases short and J 2 bases short, with 20 bases between. The germline V gene has CDR1 GTSNPN and CDR2 SVGIG (reference sequence). The rearrangement uses TRBV30 and TRBJ2-7; D not certain. The sequencing sample was made of PBMCs or T cells enriched from blood (not recorded which). This TCR was sampled from a woman younger than 30 with acute COVID-19. The CDR3 region has the DNA TGTGCCTGGAGGGTATGGGTCAGAGGTCGTGCCTACGAGCAGTACTTC. This codes for CAWRVWVRGRAYEQYF.